A single sample is the source of the 20 T cell receptor beta chains below, sequenced in a study of blood T cell repertoires in COVID-19. TCRdb's copy holds only in-frame clones and misses some; the assay was immunoSEQ multiplex PCR. The sample lists 200,000 to 250,000 clones, about 94% seen once, with approximately 0.77% in the top ten. The sequenced material came from peripheral blood. Receptor source: a man aged 60 to 69 with COVID-19, enrolled during active disease.

As concerns this clone: The same CDR3 arises from other DNA sequences in this sample as well. This chain joins TRBV29-1 and TRBJ1-2, with 7 bases identical to TRBD1. Unmatched junction bases numbered 2, after V lost 6 bases and J lost 4 bases. This CDR3 has 11 amino acids. Germline V gives CDR1 SQVTM, CDR2 ANQGSEA. CDR3 amino acids: CSVRDSYGYTF. CDR3 DNA: TGCAGCGTACGGGACAGCTATGGCTACACCTTC. Variable domain in full (rest from reference TRBV29-1 and TRBJ1-2): SAVISQKPSRDICQRGTSLTIQCQVDSQVTMMFWYRQQPGQSLTLIATANQGSEATYESGFVIDKFPISRPNLTFSTLTVSNMSPEDSSIYLCSVRDSYGYTFGSGTRLTVV.

V and J are TRBV5-5 and TRBJ1-5, with a tentative D call TRBD1 (5 bases). CDR1 and CDR2 (germline): SGHKS, YYEKEE (reference sequence). The CDR3 is made up of 20 amino acids. Trimming took off 0 bases at V and 3 bases at J, with 25 bases between the two ends. The CDR3 DNA sequence: TGTGCCAGCAGCTTGGGACTCGGATCAGGGCTCGGTCGAGACAATCAGCCCCAGCATTTT. This sequence encodes CASSLGLGSGLGRDNQPQHF.

The chain employs TRBV27 and TRBJ1-2, with D perhaps TRBD1 (6 bases). V lost 6 bases to trimming and J lost 8 bases, with 16 bases between them. In germline, CDR1 is MNHEY, CDR2 SMNVEV (reference sequence). This CDR3 spans 13 amino acids. The DNA of the CDR3 is TGTGCCAGCAGGCCGACAGGCCAGTTGGGCTACACCTTC. This encodes CASRPTGQLGYTF.

The chain is built from TRBV19 and TRBJ2-7, with 12 bases aligning to TRBD1. V shed 6 bases, J shed 5 bases, and the junction held 2 bases outside the gene matches. Looked up from germline, CDR1 is LNHDA and CDR2 is SQIVND (reference sequence). This CDR3 has 13 residues. CDR3 DNA sequence: TGTGCCAGTAGGGGACAGGGGGCGAACGAGCAGTACTTC. Its translation is CASRGQGANEQYF.

The gene calls are TRBV7-2 and TRBJ2-7; TRBD2 is a possible D gene (5 bases). This CDR3 has 13 residues. The V and J ends lost 2 bases and 1 base respectively, with 6 bases between them. The germline V gene has CDR1 SGHTA and CDR2 FQGNSA. The CDR3 DNA follows: TGTGCCAGCAGCTTACCGGGATCCTACGAGCAGTACTTC. Its protein is CASSLPGSYEQYF.

The chain links TRBV4-3 to TRBJ1-3; D gene unclear. V was shortened by 0 bases and J by 0 bases, with 6 bases between the two germline ends. In germline, CDR1 is LGHNA, CDR2 YSLEER. The CDR3 length is 15 residues. CDR3: CASSQDEFSGNTIYF. DNA for the CDR3: TGCGCCAGCAGCCAAGATGAGTTCTCTGGAAACACCATATATTTT.

The gene calls are TRBV6-5 and TRBJ2-7; D may be TRBD1 (6 bases). The CDR3 totals 14 residues. Germline V gene data show CDR1 as MNHEY and CDR2 as SVGAGI. V lost 0 bases, J lost 9 bases, and 15 bases lay in between. The CDR3 nucleotides read TGTGCCAGCAGTTACTCGAGGGGACAAGAGGGGCAGTACTTC. Protein product: CASSYSRGQEGQYF.

The sample holds one count of this clone. The chain joins TRBV15 to TRBJ2-7; TRBD2 matches at 8 bases. CDR1 LNHNV and CDR2 YYDKDF come from the germline V gene (reference sequence). Trimming took 0 bases from V and 0 from J; bases not matched to a gene: 7. The CDR3 spans 17 residues. CDR3 protein: CATSRDLSGGPSYEQYF. Written as DNA, the CDR3 is TGTGCCACCAGCAGAGATCTGAGCGGGGGCCCCTCCTACGAGCAGTACTTC.

The rearrangement links TRBV18 to TRBJ1-1; no clear D gene. The CDR3 sequence is 14 residues long. Germline V gene data show CDR1 as KGHSH and CDR2 as LQKENI. The V end lost 2 bases, the J end lost 7 bases, and 14 bases lay between the germline ends. The DNA for the CDR3 is TGTGCCAGCTCACCATCGGACCGCGGAGGTGAAGCTTTCTTT. It is translated as CASSPSDRGGEAFF.

The chain couples TRBV13 to TRBJ2-3; 7 bases line up with TRBD2. V trimming: 2 bases; J trimming: 8 bases; junction bases outside the gene matches: 16. The germline CDR1 and CDR2 sequences are PRHDT and FYEKMQ (reference sequence). The CDR3 is made up of 17 amino acids. CDR3 residues: CASSLQVSWREKGTQYF. CDR3 sequence (DNA): TGTGCCAGCAGCTTACAGGTCTCGTGGCGGGAGAAGGGTACGCAGTATTTT. The full variable domain, with the rest looked up from reference TRBV13 and TRBJ2-3, is AAGVIQSPRHLIKEKRETATLKCYPIPRHDTVYWYQQGPGQDPQFLISFYEKMQSDKGSIPDRFSAQQFSDYHSELNMSSLELGDSALYFCASSLQVSWREKGTQYFGPGTRLTVL.

V and J are TRBV6-5 and TRBJ2-3; D gene unclear. The CDR3 covers 12 residues. Germline CDR1 is MNHEY and CDR2 is SVGAGI. The ends were cut back, 6 bases at V and 0 bases at J, with 4 bases in the middle. In nucleotides, the CDR3 is TGTGCCAGCAGGTCTAGCACAGATACGCAGTATTTT. Encoded protein: CASRSSTDTQYF.

V gene TRBV6-5 combines with J gene TRBJ1-1; TRBD1 might be the D (6 bases). This CDR3 is built from 15 residues. Germline values: CDR1 MNHEY, CDR2 SVGAGI. The V end lost 4 bases, the J end lost 4 bases, and 16 bases lay between the germline ends. CDR3 sequence reads: CASSSLGGGGTEAFF. The CDR3 DNA sequence: TGTGCCAGCAGTTCCCTAGGGGGAGGGGGCACTGAAGCTTTCTTT.

The CDR3 coding sequence is TGTGCCAGCAGCTTAGAGGGGGGGAGGGATGGCTACACCTTC. This sequence encodes CASSLEGGRDGYTF. The rearrangement uses TRBV7-8 and TRBJ1-2; D perhaps matches TRBD1 (6 bases). Germline V CDR1 and CDR2: SGHVS, FQNEAQ. V lost 1 base and J lost 6, with 12 bases in between. CDR3 length equals 14 residues. The entire variable domain, with the rest obtained from reference TRBV7-8 and TRBJ1-2, is as follows: GAGVSQSPRYKVAKRGQDVALRCDPISGHVSLFWYQQALGQGPEFLTYFQNEAQLDKSGLPSDRFFAERPEGSVSTLKIQRTQQEDSAVYLCASSLEGGRDGYTFGSGTRLTVV.

J is TRBJ2-7 and V is TRBV28; 12 bases map to TRBD1. J gave up 5 bases and V 4 bases, and 6 bases lay outside the gene matches. In germline, CDR1 is MDHEN, CDR2 SYDVKM. This CDR3 spans 15 amino acids. As DNA, the CDR3 is TGTGCCAGCAGTTCCCCCGGGACAGGGGGCCACGAGCAGTACTTC. It yields the protein CASSSPGTGGHEQYF.

This chain joins TRBV28 and TRBJ1-5; perhaps TRBD1 as D (6 bases). V lost 3 bases and J lost 3, with 12 bases in between. Germline values: CDR1 MDHEN, CDR2 SYDVKM. This CDR3 spans 15 amino acids. In nucleotides, the CDR3 is TGTGCCAGCAGTTTCGCGGGGGCCTCCAATCAGCCCCAGCATTTT. As protein: CASSFAGASNQPQHF.

The V gene is TRBV29-1, the J gene TRBJ2-5; no definite D call. The CDR3 runs 13 residues. The germline CDR1 and CDR2 sequences are SQVTM and ANQGSEA. The CDR3 DNA reads as TGCAGTCTAGGCGACCGGTACCAAGAGACCCAGTACTTC. Translating it yields CSLGDRYQETQYF.

The rearrangement links TRBV10-3 to TRBJ2-7; 11 bases align to TRBD2. Germline CDR1 ENHRY, CDR2 SYGVKD. The CDR3 contains 15 residues. V lost 6 bases and J lost 3; bases outside the gene matches: 7. The CDR3 DNA follows: TGTGCCATCAGCTTCGGGACTAGCGGAGTCTACGAGCAGTACTTC. As protein: CAISFGTSGVYEQYF.

This clone appeared a single time. The chain joins TRBV30 to TRBJ1-4; weak D call: TRBD1 (5 bases). Trimming pared 1 base from V and 8 bases from J, leaving 20 bases between. From germline, CDR1 is GTSNPN and CDR2 SVGIG (reference sequence). The CDR3 sequence is 16 residues long. The CDR3: CAWSASLGGFGEKLFF. Here the CDR3 DNA reads TGTGCCTGGAGTGCCTCGCTGGGGGGATTTGGCGAAAAACTGTTTTTT.

The V gene is TRBV19, the J gene TRBJ1-1; D not resolved. The CDR3 consists of 13 residues. Germline values: CDR1 LNHDA, CDR2 SQIVND (reference sequence). Trimming cost V 7 bases and J 3 bases, with 12 bases left between them. CDR3 coding DNA: TGTGCCAGTAACTTTTTGGGCCACACTGAAGCTTTCTTT. Amino acid sequence: CASNFLGHTEAFF.

This sequence joins TRBV9 and TRBJ2-5; a weak D match, TRBD2 (6 bases). Germline V gene data show CDR1 as SGDLS and CDR2 as YYNGEE. Trimming removed 3 bases at V and 5 bases at J, with 14 bases between. CDR3 length: 14 amino acids. The CDR3 spells CASSAGDSGETQYF. CDR3 sequence (DNA): TGTGCCAGCAGCGCCGGGGACTCCGGGGAGACCCAGTACTTC.